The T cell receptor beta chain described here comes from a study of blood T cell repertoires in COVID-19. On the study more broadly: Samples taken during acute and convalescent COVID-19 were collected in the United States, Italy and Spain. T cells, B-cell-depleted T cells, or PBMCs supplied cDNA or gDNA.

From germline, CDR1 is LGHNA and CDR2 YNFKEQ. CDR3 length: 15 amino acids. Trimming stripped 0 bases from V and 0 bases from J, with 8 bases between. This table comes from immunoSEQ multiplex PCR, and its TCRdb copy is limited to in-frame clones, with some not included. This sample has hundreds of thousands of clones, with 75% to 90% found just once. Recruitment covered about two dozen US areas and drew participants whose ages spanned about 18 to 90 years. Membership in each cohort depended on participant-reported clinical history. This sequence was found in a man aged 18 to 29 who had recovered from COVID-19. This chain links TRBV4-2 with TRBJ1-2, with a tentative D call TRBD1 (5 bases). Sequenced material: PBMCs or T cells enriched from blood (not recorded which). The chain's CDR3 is CASSQDQTANYGYTF. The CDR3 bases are TGTGCCAGCAGCCAAGATCAGACAGCTAACTATGGCTACACCTTC.